The 29 T cell receptor beta chains listed next were all sequenced from one sample in a study of beta chain features in type 1 diabetes. Of the isolated RNA, all was reverse transcribed, and so the sequenced material was expressed TCRB transcripts. The repertoire was sequenced with immunoSEQ multiplex PCR; TCRdb's copy has only in-frame clones and lacks some. Among some 150,000 clones listed, about 44% were seen once. Sequenced: Tregs from blood. The origin of the receptors is a man between 18 and 29 years old in good health.

V gene TRBV15 combines with J gene TRBJ2-6; 7 bases are shared with TRBD1. The junction had 15 bases not matched to a gene; V was cut back by 0 bases and J by 4 bases. Germline V CDR1 and CDR2: LNHNV, YYDKDF (reference sequence). CDR3 length: 20 amino acids. The CDR3 protein is CATSRDTLQGTLGGANVLTF. The DNA of the CDR3 is TGTGCCACCAGCAGAGATACCTTACAGGGGACCCTAGGAGGGGCCAACGTCCTGACTTTC. Variable domain in full (rest from reference TRBV15 and TRBJ2-6): DAMVIQNPRYQVTQFGKPVTLSCSQTLNHNVMYWYQQKSSQAPKLLFHYYDKDFNNEADTPDNFQSRRPNTSFCFLDIRSPGLGDTAMYLCATSRDTLQGTLGGANVLTFGAGSRLTVL.

This clone was detected only a few times. The chain employs TRBV28 and TRBJ2-4, with TRBD1 identical over 7 bases. V gave up 8 bases and J gave up 1 base; unmatched junction bases: 11. The CDR3 contains 16 residues. The V gene's germline CDR1 is MDHEN and CDR2 SYDVKM. DNA of the CDR3: TGTGCCAGCGGACAGGCTGGAGCTGGGGCCAAAAACATTCAGTACTTC. Protein: CASGQAGAGAKNIQYF. Full variable domain (rest looked up from reference TRBV28 and TRBJ2-4): DVKVTQSSRYLVKRTGEKVFLECVQDMDHENMFWYRQDPGLGLRLIYFSYDVKMKEKGDIPEGYSVSREKKERFSLILESASTNQTSMYLCASGQAGAGAKNIQYFGAGTRLSVL.

The table lists this clone with a few counts. The V call is TRBV4-3, the J call TRBJ1-2; D not certain. V was pared by 0 bases and J by 4 bases, with 12 bases between. This CDR3 contains 15 residues. The germline V gene has CDR1 LGHNA and CDR2 YSLEER. CDR3 sequence: CASSQEGQAFYGYTF. The CDR3 DNA reads TGCGCCAGCAGCCAAGAGGGCCAGGCGTTCTATGGCTACACCTTC.

This chain links TRBV29-1 with TRBJ2-1; 16 bases fit TRBD2. The CDR3 is 15 residues long. Germline V CDR1 and CDR2: SQVTM, ANQGSEA. J gave up 6 bases and V 7 bases, and 6 bases lay outside the gene matches. CDR3 sequence reads: CSAGLAGGPGNEQFF. In DNA, the CDR3 is TGCAGCGCGGGACTAGCGGGGGGGCCAGGCAATGAGCAGTTCTTC.

Only a few counts were recorded for this clone. This rearrangement joins TRBV18 to TRBJ2-7; 9 nucleotides line up with TRBD1. Germline assignment: CDR1 KGHSH and CDR2 LQKENI. The CDR3 spans 14 residues. V was clipped by 6 bases and J by 4 bases; unmatched bases: 7. Here the CDR3 reads CASSPRQGDYEQYF. The CDR3 DNA sequence: TGTGCCAGCTCGCCTCGACAGGGGGATTACGAGCAGTACTTC.

This clone was seen more than once but under ten times. The gene calls are TRBV29-1 and TRBJ1-1, with D maybe TRBD1 (6 bases). The V and J ends lost 7 bases and 3 bases respectively, with 15 bases between them. The germline CDR1 and CDR2 sequences are SQVTM and ANQGSEA. This CDR3 spans 13 amino acids. The CDR3 sequence is CSAEANRDTEAFF. The CDR3 nucleotides are TGCAGCGCAGAGGCGAACAGGGACACTGAAGCTTTCTTT.

The chain combines TRBV19 with TRBJ2-1; D is perhaps TRBD1 (6 bases). The CDR3 is 15 residues long. The germline gives CDR1 LNHDA, CDR2 SQIVND (reference sequence). Trimming cost V 0 bases and J 7 bases, with 13 bases left between them. The CDR3 DNA reads TGTGCCAGTAGTATAGATAGGGGGAGTGGGAATGAGCAGTTCTTC. Its translation: CASSIDRGSGNEQFF.

This rearrangement joins TRBV18 to TRBJ2-7, with 7 positions matching TRBD1. V trimming: 6 bases; J trimming: 2 bases; junction bases outside the gene matches: 7. CDR3 size: 14 residues. The germline V gene encodes CDR1 KGHSH and CDR2 LQKENI. The CDR3: CASSSRDSPYEQYF. DNA for the CDR3: TGTGCCAGCTCCTCCCGGGACAGCCCCTACGAGCAGTACTTC.

The V and J genes are TRBV5-1 and TRBJ1-1; 9 bases match TRBD1. The CDR3 has 15 residues. The V gene end was trimmed by 0 bases and the J gene end by 7 bases; junction bases not matched to a gene: 7. The V gene's germline CDR1 is SGHRS and CDR2 YFSETQ. CDR3 in amino acids: CASSLEQGAWNEAFF. CDR3 nucleotides: TGCGCCAGCAGCTTGGAACAGGGGGCCTGGAATGAAGCTTTCTTT. Complete variable domain (other parts from reference TRBV5-1 and TRBJ1-1): KAGVTQTPRYLIKTRGQQVTLSCSPISGHRSVSWYQQTPGQGLQFLFEYFSETQRNKGNFPGRFSGRQFSNSRSEMNVSTLELGDSALYLCASSLEQGAWNEAFFGQGTRLTVV.

The table lists this clone with a few counts. The rearrangement links TRBV7-2 to TRBJ2-1; the D is unclear. This CDR3 contains 11 residues. Germline values: CDR1 SGHTA, CDR2 FQGNSA. The V end lost 5 bases, the J end lost 7 bases, and 6 bases lay between the germline ends. CDR3 sequence: CASSPRNEQFF. CDR3 nucleotides: TGTGCCAGCAGCCCCCGGAATGAGCAGTTCTTC.

The rearrangement links TRBV5-6 to TRBJ1-2, with 11 bases aligning to TRBD1. Trimming at V came to 4 bases and at J to 5 bases, leaving 7 bases not matched to a gene. Germline CDR1 is SGHDT and CDR2 is YYEEEE. The CDR3 covers 15 residues. The CDR3 reads CASSRTGGGLYGYTF. The DNA for the CDR3 is TGTGCCAGCAGCCGGACAGGGGGCGGTTTATATGGCTACACCTTC.

The chain couples TRBV6-5 to TRBJ1-2; D ambiguous. V lost 0 bases and J lost 8, with 7 bases in between. Germline V gives CDR1 MNHEY, CDR2 SVGAGI. This CDR3 is 12 amino acids long. CDR3 sequence: CASSYSTRGYTF. The CDR3 DNA sequence: TGTGCCAGCAGTTACTCGACCAGGGGCTACACCTTC.

J is TRBJ2-6 and V is TRBV6-1; TRBD2 agrees at 10 bases. Trimming removed 2 bases from V and 0 bases from J; junction bases left unmatched: 4. Germline V gene data show CDR1 as MNHNS and CDR2 as SASEGT. The CDR3 length is 18 residues. The CDR3, as DNA: TGTGCCAGCAGTGAACTTAGCGGGAGGCGCTCTGGGGCCAACGTCCTGACTTTC. It translates to CASSELSGRRSGANVLTF.

The J gene is TRBJ1-5, the V gene TRBV16; possible D gene TRBD1, 6 bases. CDR1 and CDR2 from the germline V gene are KGHSY and FQNENV. CDR3 length equals 14 residues. V lost 0 bases to trimming and J lost 4 bases, with 7 bases between them. The chain's CDR3 is CASSQSQGNQPQHF. Written as DNA, the CDR3 is TGTGCCAGCAGCCAATCTCAGGGGAATCAGCCCCAGCATTTT.

The chain's CDR3 is CASSVGTLSTEAFF. The CDR3 nucleotides read TGTGCCAGCAGCGTCGGGACTCTAAGCACTGAAGCTTTCTTT. The gene calls are TRBV7-3 and TRBJ1-1, with a possible D match to TRBD1 (5 bases). The ends were cut back, 5 bases at V and 4 bases at J, with 14 bases in the middle. Germline V CDR1 and CDR2: SGHTA, FQGTGA. This CDR3 spans 14 amino acids.

This chain uses TRBV18 with TRBJ2-7; 8 positions match TRBD1. CDR3 size: 17 residues. Per the germline V gene, CDR1 is KGHSH and CDR2 is LQKENI. V lost 3 bases, J lost 0 bases, and 10 bases stayed unmatched. CDR3 amino acids: CASSPATGQGISYEQYF. Written as DNA, the CDR3 is TGTGCCAGCTCACCTGCTACCGGACAGGGAATCTCCTACGAGCAGTACTTC.

V usage is TRBV7-9 and J usage is TRBJ1-4; TRBD1 matches at 7 bases. This CDR3 is built from 14 residues. Trimming took 2 bases from V and 7 from J; bases not matched to a gene: 4. Per the germline V gene, CDR1 is SEHNR and CDR2 is FQNEAQ (reference sequence). This chain's CDR3 is CASSLFGQVEKLFF. The CDR3 coding sequence is TGTGCCAGCAGCTTATTTGGACAGGTTGAAAAACTGTTTTTT.

This rearrangement joins TRBV18 to TRBJ1-1, with 12 nucleotides matching TRBD1. From germline, CDR1 is KGHSH and CDR2 LQKENI. The CDR3 length is 14 residues. Unmatched junction bases numbered 3, after V lost 6 bases and J lost 4 bases. The CDR3 nucleotides read TGTGCCAGCTCTCGGGACAGGGGGCGCACTGAAGCTTTCTTT. Translated: CASSRDRGRTEAFF.

CDR3 nucleotides: TGTGCCAGCAGCCGGGGACTAGCGGGGAAAAACATTCAGTACTTC. Translation gives CASSRGLAGKNIQYF. The chain carries TRBV7-2 and TRBJ2-4; 13 positions agree with TRBD2. The CDR3 contains 15 residues. With 5 bases clipped from V and 4 bases from J, the junction kept 2 bases outside the gene matches. The germline V gene encodes CDR1 SGHTA and CDR2 FQGNSA.

The V call is TRBV4-2, the J call TRBJ2-7; TRBD1 matches 11 bases. This CDR3 comprises 17 residues. Germline-derived CDR1 and CDR2 are LGHNA and YNFKEQ. The ends lost 1 base at V and 4 bases at J; junction bases unmatched: 9. Written as DNA, the CDR3 is TGTGCCAGCAGCCAAGTAAGGGGACAGGGGGGTGGATACGAGCAGTACTTC. Protein product: CASSQVRGQGGGYEQYF.

This clone turned up a few times. CDR3 DNA sequence: TGTGCCAGCAGCGCGACTGGGGGAAACACCATATATTTT. It yields the protein CASSATGGNTIYF. The gene calls are TRBV7-3 and TRBJ1-3; D is uncertain. The CDR3 has 13 residues. CDR1 SGHTA and CDR2 FQGTGA come from the germline V gene. Trimming removed 5 bases at V and 4 bases at J, with 9 bases between.

This clone was observed a few times. CDR3: CASSPRDGFAEAFF. The CDR3 DNA is TGTGCCAGCAGCCCCCGAGACGGGTTCGCTGAAGCTTTCTTT. The genes are TRBV7-8 and TRBJ1-1; D is uncertain. V was clipped by 5 bases and J by 6 bases, with 16 bases between them. Germline lookup yields CDR1 SGHVS and CDR2 FQNEAQ. This CDR3 spans 14 amino acids.

This clone was recorded a few times. This chain links TRBV4-3 with TRBJ1-2, with TRBD1 identical over 10 bases. Germline V gene data show CDR1 as LGHNA and CDR2 as YSLEER. This CDR3 region has 16 residues. V lost 4 bases, J lost 2 bases, and 7 bases stayed unmatched. DNA for the CDR3: TGCGCCAGCAGCCTTTCCCCGGGACAGGGGAACTATGGCTACACCTTC. The encoded protein is CASSLSPGQGNYGYTF.

The chain recombines TRBV10-3 with TRBJ2-3; possible D gene TRBD2, 5 bases. The V end lost 9 bases, the J end lost 3 bases, and 16 bases lay between the germline ends. The CDR3 has 14 amino acids. Germline V gives CDR1 ENHRY, CDR2 SYGVKD. CDR3 in DNA: TGTGCCATTCGGGGTGGGAGAGGTACAGATACGCAGTATTTT. Protein: CAIRGGRGTDTQYF.

The table lists this clone with a few counts. The rearrangement joins TRBV19 to TRBJ1-5; 8 bases are shared with TRBD1. V was clipped by 2 bases and J by 3 bases; unmatched bases: 3. From germline, CDR1 is LNHDA and CDR2 SQIVND (reference sequence). The CDR3 contains 15 residues. The CDR3 coding sequence is TGTGCCAGTAGTATACGGGACAGGATCAATCAGCCCCAGCATTTT. Translating it yields CASSIRDRINQPQHF.

The genes are TRBV7-9 and TRBJ1-4; 7 bases are a match to TRBD1. V lost 5 bases and J lost 5; bases outside the gene matches: 8. The CDR3 consists of 15 residues. CDR1 SEHNR and CDR2 FQNEAQ come from the germline V gene (reference sequence). In DNA form, the CDR3 reads TGTGCCAGCAGCCTTCAGGGACAGAAGAATGAAAAACTGTTTTTT. Protein sequence: CASSLQGQKNEKLFF.

The chain carries TRBV25-1 and TRBJ2-2; 8 nucleotides match TRBD2. The CDR3 consists of 15 residues. Trimming took 1 base from V and 5 from J; bases not matched to a gene: 3. In germline, CDR1 is MGHDK, CDR2 SYGVNS. CDR3 sequence (DNA): TGTGCCAGCAGTGAATCCAGCGGGAGTACCGGGGAGCTGTTTTTT. Protein sequence: CASSESSGSTGELFF.

This clone occurred once. The J gene is TRBJ2-7, the V gene TRBV20-1; no clear D gene. This CDR3 is 11 amino acids long. Trimming pared 3 bases from V and 3 bases from J, leaving 6 bases between. The germline CDR1 and CDR2 sequences are DFQATT and SNEGSKA (reference sequence). CDR3 amino acids: CSASAVYEQYF. The CDR3 DNA follows: TGCAGTGCTAGTGCGGTCTACGAGCAGTACTTC.

J is TRBJ2-5 and V is TRBV6-6; no firm D call. Looked up from germline, CDR1 is MNHNY and CDR2 is SVGAGI (reference sequence). V dropped 6 bases and J dropped 11 bases, with 16 bases sitting between them. The CDR3 has 12 amino acids. CDR3 nucleotides: TGTGCCAGCAGGGAACGGTCCTTGGAGCAGTACTTC. This encodes CASRERSLEQYF.